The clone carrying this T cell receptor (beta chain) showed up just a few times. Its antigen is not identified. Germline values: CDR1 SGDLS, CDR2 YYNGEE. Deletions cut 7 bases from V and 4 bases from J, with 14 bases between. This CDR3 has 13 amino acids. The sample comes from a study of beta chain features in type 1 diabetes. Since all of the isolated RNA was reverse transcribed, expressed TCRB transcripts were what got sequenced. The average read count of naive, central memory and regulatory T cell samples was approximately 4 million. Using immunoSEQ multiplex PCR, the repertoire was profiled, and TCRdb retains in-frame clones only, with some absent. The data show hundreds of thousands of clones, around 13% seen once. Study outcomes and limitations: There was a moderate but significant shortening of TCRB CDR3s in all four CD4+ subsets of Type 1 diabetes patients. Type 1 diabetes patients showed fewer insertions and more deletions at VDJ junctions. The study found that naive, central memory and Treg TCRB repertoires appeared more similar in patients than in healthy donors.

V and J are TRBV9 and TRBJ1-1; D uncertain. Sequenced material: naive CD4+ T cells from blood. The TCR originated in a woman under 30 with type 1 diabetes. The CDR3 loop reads CASGTHAATEAFF. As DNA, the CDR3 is TGTGCCAGCGGCACCCATGCGGCCACTGAAGCTTTCTTT. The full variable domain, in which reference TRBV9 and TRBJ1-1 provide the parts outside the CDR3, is DSGVTQTPKHLITATGQRVTLRCSPRSGDLSVYWYQQSLDQGLQFLIQYYNGEERAKGNILERFSAQQFPDLHSELNLSSLELGDSALYFCASGTHAATEAFFGQGTRLTVV.